Each of the 9 T cell receptor beta chains below was sequenced from the same sample in a study of T cells in localized non-small cell lung cancer. Sequenced by immunoSEQ multiplex PCR; TCRdb stores in-frame clones only, minus some. Of about 34,000 clones listed, under 95% are singletons. Source: peripheral blood, taken before any cancer treatment. The receptors were sampled from a woman aged 40-69 years with stage I lung adenocarcinoma.

The chain carries TRBV7-2 and TRBJ2-7; TRBD1 matches 7 bases. CDR3 length: 14 residues. V gave up 5 bases and J gave up 3 bases; unmatched junction bases: 7. CDR1 is SGHTA, CDR2 FQGNSA, per germline. In DNA, the CDR3 is TGTGCCAGCAGCGAGGGGACAGCATACTACGAGCAGTACTTC. The encoded protein is CASSEGTAYYEQYF.

This clone has just a few counts. This chain links TRBV11-3 with TRBJ2-1; the D gene could be TRBD1 or TRBD2 (5 bases each). CDR1 and CDR2 (germline): SGHNT, YENEEA. Trimming pared 4 bases from V and 4 bases from J, leaving 14 bases between. This CDR3 is built from 15 residues. The CDR3 sequence is CASSSGPPGYNEQFF. The DNA of the CDR3 is TGTGCCAGCAGCTCGGGACCACCCGGATACAATGAGCAGTTCTTC.

J is TRBJ2-7 and V is TRBV28; a weak D match, TRBD1 (5 bases). The CDR3 has 15 residues. Germline V gene data show CDR1 as MDHEN and CDR2 as SYDVKM. With 7 bases removed from V and 3 bases from J, the gap between germline ends came to 19 bases. The CDR3 sequence is CASNDPGSDNYEQYF. The CDR3 DNA reads TGTGCCAGCAATGATCCCGGATCGGACAACTACGAGCAGTACTTC.

This clone occurred once. The chain recombines TRBV2 with TRBJ1-2; D perhaps matches TRBD1 (5 bases). From germline, CDR1 is SNHLY and CDR2 FYNNEI. The CDR3 is 13 amino acids. The V end was cut by 6 bases, the J end by 11 bases, with 19 bases between. The CDR3 region is CASSFLGSGRYTF. The CDR3 DNA follows: TGTGCCAGCAGCTTTTTAGGATCGGGGCGATACACCTTC.

V usage is TRBV7-2 and J usage is TRBJ2-3; tentative D call: TRBD2 (6 bases). V was cut by 5 bases and J by 3 bases, with 15 bases left in between. The CDR3 is 15 residues long. Germline CDR1 is SGHTA and CDR2 is FQGNSA. The CDR3 protein is CASSRLAFGTDTQYF. The CDR3, as DNA: TGTGCCAGCAGCCGTCTAGCGTTTGGGACAGATACGCAGTATTTT.

The chain is built from TRBV2 and TRBJ1-5; 8 bases match TRBD1. J gave up 5 bases and V 3 bases, and 3 bases lay outside the gene matches. The germline V gene encodes CDR1 SNHLY and CDR2 FYNNEI. This CDR3 spans 14 amino acids. CDR3 in amino acids: CASSETGEDQPQHF. The CDR3 DNA sequence: TGTGCCAGCAGTGAGACAGGGGAGGATCAGCCCCAGCATTTT.

The V call is TRBV19, the J call TRBJ1-3; no clear D gene. CDR1 LNHDA and CDR2 SQIVND come from the germline V gene (reference sequence). V shed 6 bases and J shed 0 bases, with 9 bases lying between them. The CDR3 has 14 residues. In DNA form, the CDR3 reads TGTGCCAGTAGCCAAAGGGTCTCTGGAAACACCATATATTTT. Translated, it gives CASSQRVSGNTIYF.

This chain connects TRBV2 to TRBJ2-4; D is uncertain. This CDR3 is 15 amino acids long. Germline V CDR1 and CDR2: SNHLY, FYNNEI. Trimming pared 1 base from V and 0 bases from J, leaving 7 bases between. In DNA, the CDR3 is TGTGCCAGCAGTGAAGTACGACTAGCCAAAAACATTCAGTACTTC. The encoded protein is CASSEVRLAKNIQYF. The complete variable domain, with remaining parts taken from reference TRBV2 and TRBJ2-4, reads EPEVTQTPSHQVTQMGQEVILRCVPISNHLYFYWYRQILGQKVEFLVSFYNNEISEKSEIFDDQFSVERPDGSNFTLKIRSTKLEDSAMYFCASSEVRLAKNIQYFGAGTRLSVL.

The V and J genes are TRBV7-9 and TRBJ2-5, with 16 bases fitting TRBD2. There are 14 residues in the CDR3. Unmatched junction bases numbered 7, after V lost 5 bases and J lost 13 bases. CDR1 and CDR2 from the germline V gene are SEHNR and FQNEAQ (reference sequence). CDR3 in amino acids: CASSLGLAGGGPYF. The CDR3 DNA sequence: TGTGCCAGCAGCCTGGGACTAGCGGGAGGGGGGCCGTACTTC.